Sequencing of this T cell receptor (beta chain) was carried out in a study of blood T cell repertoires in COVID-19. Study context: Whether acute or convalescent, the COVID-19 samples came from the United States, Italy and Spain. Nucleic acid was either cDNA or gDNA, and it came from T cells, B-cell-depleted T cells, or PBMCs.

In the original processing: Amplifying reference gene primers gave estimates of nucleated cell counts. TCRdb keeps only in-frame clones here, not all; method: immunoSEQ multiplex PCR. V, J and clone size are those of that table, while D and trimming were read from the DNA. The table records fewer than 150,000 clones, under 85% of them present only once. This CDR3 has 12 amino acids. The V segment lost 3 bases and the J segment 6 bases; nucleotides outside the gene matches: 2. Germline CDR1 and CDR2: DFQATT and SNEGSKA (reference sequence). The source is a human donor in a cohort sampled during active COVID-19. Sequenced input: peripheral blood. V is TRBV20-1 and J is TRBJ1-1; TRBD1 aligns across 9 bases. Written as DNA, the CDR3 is TGCAGTGCTAGTCGGACAGGGGCTGAAGCTTTCTTT. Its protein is CSASRTGAEAFF.